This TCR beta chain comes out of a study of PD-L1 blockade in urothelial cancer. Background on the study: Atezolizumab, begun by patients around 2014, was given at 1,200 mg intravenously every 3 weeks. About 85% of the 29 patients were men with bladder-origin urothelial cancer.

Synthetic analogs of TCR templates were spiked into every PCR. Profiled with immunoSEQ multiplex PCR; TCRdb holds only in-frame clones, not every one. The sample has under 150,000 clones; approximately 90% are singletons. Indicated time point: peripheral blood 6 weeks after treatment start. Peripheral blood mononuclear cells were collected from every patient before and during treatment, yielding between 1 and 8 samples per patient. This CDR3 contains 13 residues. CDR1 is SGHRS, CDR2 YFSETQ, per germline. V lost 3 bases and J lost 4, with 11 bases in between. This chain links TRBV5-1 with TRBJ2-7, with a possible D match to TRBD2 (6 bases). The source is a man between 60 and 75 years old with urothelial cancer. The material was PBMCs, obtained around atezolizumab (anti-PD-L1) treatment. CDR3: CASSSGLAYEQYF. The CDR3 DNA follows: TGCGCCAGCAGCTCGGGACTGGCATACGAGCAGTACTTC. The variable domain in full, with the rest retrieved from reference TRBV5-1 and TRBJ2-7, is KAGVTQTPRYLIKTRGQQVTLSCSPISGHRSVSWYQQTPGQGLQFLFEYFSETQRNKGNFPGRFSGRQFSNSRSEMNVSTLELGDSALYLCASSSGLAYEQYFGPGTRLTVT.